These T cell receptor beta chains were read from a single sample in a study of regulatory T cells in long-lasting Graves disease. TCRdb passed the multiplex PCR reads through MiXCR, listing each CDR3 protein once. Among about 660,000 distinct CDR3 sequences listed, around 30% were seen once. This material consisted of peripheral blood mononuclear cells (PBMCs), taken when the disease was refractory, from a patient treated with antithyroid drugs. The receptors derive from a female donor with Graves disease. The CDR3 runs from the conserved cysteine through the conserved F or W.

CASSSTGGITEAFF	TRBV5-1	TRBJ1-1
CASSLDYVGYEQYF	TRBV11-2	TRBJ2-7
CASGDIMGEQYF	TRBV25-1	TRBJ2-7
CASSFSGKNYEQYF	TRBV12-3/TRBV12-4	TRBJ2-7
CASSLYLGRGETQYF	TRBV12-3/TRBV12-4	TRBJ2-5
CASSLVQQWTSGPSYEQYF	TRBV7-7	TRBJ2-7
CASSLRGANVLTF	TRBV28	TRBJ2-6
CASSHEGLAKNIQYF	TRBV3-1	TRBJ2-4
CASSLAFGGASSYEQYF	TRBV7-6	TRBJ2-7
CASSADFYEQYF	TRBV7-2	TRBJ2-7
CAWSVLGDTEAFF	TRBV30	TRBJ1-1
CASSEPGPGSNEQFF	TRBV7-3	.
CASSEKLGRLDTGELFF	TRBV7-9	TRBJ2-2
CASSPLATGELFF	TRBV11-2	TRBJ2-2
CASSQEGRPAGELFF	TRBV3-1	TRBJ2-2
CASRGRGSYEQYF	TRBV2	TRBJ2-7
CAISGSGSYEQYF	TRBV10-3	TRBJ2-7
CSVRQGSYGYTF	TRBV29-1	TRBJ1-2
CASSFVRGDDNEKLFF	TRBV12-3/TRBV12-4	TRBJ1-4
CASSALLAGDTGELFF	TRBV2	TRBJ2-2
CASSPDRPYEQYF	TRBV6-1	TRBJ2-7
CASSLGGTHYEQYF	TRBV6-1	TRBJ2-7
CASNENGGQEAFF	TRBV5-1	TRBJ1-1
CASSESAGYSNQPQHF	TRBV2	TRBJ1-5
CATSRIGGQWNTEAFF	TRBV15	TRBJ1-1
CASILGDSYEQYF	TRBV10-2	TRBJ2-7
CASSTLGLHTGELFF	TRBV13	TRBJ2-2
CASSYSSSYGYTF	TRBV6-5	TRBJ1-2
CASGLGGQAFEQYF	TRBV5-6	TRBJ2-7
CASSPSGESTEAFF	TRBV12-3/TRBV12-4	TRBJ1-1
CSAPTGSYGYTF	TRBV20-1	TRBJ1-2
CAINTGVNEQYF	TRBV10-3	TRBJ2-7
CASSYQGTYEQYF	TRBV6-5	TRBJ2-7
CSVEDRVFGYTF	TRBV29-1	TRBJ1-2
CASSYQDRERNEQYF	TRBV6-5	TRBJ2-7
CASSVEGQNYNEQFF	TRBV9	TRBJ2-1
CAHAGANTEAFF	TRBV5-8	TRBJ1-1
CASSLSGRARSTEAFF	TRBV27	TRBJ1-1
CSVGGAGPRNEAFF	TRBV29-1	TRBJ1-1
CASRPQGQGPYEQYF	TRBV28	TRBJ2-7
CASSGGQAYVGYTF	TRBV6-1	TRBJ1-2
CASGIGGTDPAGYGYTF	TRBV4-2	TRBJ1-2
CASTPGLAGGSRDYEQYF	TRBV5-1	TRBJ2-7
CSVEPRANTEAFF	TRBV29-1	TRBJ1-1
CASGDRGDEKLFF	TRBV27	TRBJ1-4
CAWSVYRPSGKYYNEQFF	TRBV30	TRBJ2-1